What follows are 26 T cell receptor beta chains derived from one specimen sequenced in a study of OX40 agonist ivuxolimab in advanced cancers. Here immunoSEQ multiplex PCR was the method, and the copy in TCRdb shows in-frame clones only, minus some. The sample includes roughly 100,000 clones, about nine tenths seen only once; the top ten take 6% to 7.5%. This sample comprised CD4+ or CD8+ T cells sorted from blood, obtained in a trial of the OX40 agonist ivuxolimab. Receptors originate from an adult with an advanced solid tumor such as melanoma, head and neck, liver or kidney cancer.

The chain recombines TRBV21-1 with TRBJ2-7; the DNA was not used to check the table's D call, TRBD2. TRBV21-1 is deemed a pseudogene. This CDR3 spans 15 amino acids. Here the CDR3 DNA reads TGTGCCAGCAGCAGCTATCGGGGGGAATCCTACGAGCAGTACTTC. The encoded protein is CASSSYRGESYEQYF.

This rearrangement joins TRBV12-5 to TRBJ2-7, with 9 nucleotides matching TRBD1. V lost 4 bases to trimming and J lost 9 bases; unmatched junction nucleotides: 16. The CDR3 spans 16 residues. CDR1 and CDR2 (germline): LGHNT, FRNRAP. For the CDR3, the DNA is TGTGCTAGTGGTTCCTCACGGGGACAGGGATATTTAAGGCAGTACTTC. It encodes CASGSSRGQGYLRQYF.

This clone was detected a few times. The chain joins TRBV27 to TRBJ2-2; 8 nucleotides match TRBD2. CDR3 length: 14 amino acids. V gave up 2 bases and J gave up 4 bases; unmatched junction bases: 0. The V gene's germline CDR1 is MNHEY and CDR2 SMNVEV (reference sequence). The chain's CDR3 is CASSLLAGTGELFF. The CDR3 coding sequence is TGTGCCAGCAGTTTACTAGCGGGCACCGGGGAGCTGTTTTTT.

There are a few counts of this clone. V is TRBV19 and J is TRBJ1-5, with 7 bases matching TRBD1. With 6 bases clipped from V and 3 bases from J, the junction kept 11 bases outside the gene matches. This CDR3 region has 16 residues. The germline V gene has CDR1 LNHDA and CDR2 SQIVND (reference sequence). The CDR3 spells CASRRGPVGFNQPQHF. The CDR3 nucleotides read TGTGCCAGTAGGAGGGGGCCGGTCGGGTTCAATCAGCCCCAGCATTTT.

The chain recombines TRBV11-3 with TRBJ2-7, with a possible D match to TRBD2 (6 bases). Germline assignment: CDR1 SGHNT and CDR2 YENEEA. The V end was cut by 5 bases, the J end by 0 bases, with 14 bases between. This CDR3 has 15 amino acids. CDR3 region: CASSPAGGSSYEQYF. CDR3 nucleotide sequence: TGTGCCAGCAGCCCAGCGGGCGGAAGCTCCTACGAGCAGTACTTC.

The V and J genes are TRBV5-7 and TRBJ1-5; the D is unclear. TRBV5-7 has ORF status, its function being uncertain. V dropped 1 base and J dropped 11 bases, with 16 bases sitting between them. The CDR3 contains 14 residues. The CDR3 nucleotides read TGTGCCAGCAGCTTGAAGGCAATTGGTTCAGCCCAGCATTTT. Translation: CASSLKAIGSAQHF.

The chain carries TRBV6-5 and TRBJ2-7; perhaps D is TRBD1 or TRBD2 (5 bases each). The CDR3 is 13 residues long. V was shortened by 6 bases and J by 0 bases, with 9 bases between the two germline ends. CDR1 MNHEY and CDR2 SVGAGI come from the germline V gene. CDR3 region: CASRGTSSYEQYF. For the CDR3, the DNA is TGTGCCAGCAGAGGGACGTCCTCCTACGAGCAGTACTTC.

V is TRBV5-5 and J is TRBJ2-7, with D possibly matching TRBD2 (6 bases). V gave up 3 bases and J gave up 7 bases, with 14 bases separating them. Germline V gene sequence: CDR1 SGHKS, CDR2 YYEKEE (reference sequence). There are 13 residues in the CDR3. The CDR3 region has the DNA TGTGCCAGCAGCTGGGCGGGCGGGGAAGAGCAGTACTTC. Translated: CASSWAGGEEQYF. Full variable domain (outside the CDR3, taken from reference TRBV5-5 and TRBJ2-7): DAGVTQSPTHLIKTRGQQVTLRCSPISGHKSVSWYQQVLGQGPQFIFQYYEKEERGRGNFPDRFSARQFPNYSSELNVNALLLGDSALYLCASSWAGGEEQYFGPGTRLTVT.

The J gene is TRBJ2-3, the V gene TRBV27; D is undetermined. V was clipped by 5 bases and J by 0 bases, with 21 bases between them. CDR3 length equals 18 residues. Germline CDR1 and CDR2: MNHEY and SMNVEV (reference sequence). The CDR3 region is CASSIASIQLPSTDTQYF. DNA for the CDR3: TGTGCCAGCAGTATCGCCTCGATACAGTTACCTAGCACAGATACGCAGTATTTT.

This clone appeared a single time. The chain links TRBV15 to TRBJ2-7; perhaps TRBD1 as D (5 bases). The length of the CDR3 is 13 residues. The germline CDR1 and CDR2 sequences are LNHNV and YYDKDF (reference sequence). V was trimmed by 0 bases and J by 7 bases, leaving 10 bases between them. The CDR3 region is CATSREGAGEQYF. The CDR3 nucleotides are TGTGCCACCAGCAGAGAAGGGGCAGGGGAGCAGTACTTC.

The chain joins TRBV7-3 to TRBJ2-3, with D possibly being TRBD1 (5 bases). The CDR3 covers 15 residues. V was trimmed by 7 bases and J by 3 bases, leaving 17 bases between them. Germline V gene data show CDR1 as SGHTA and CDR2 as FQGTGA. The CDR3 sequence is CASTTRTFFTDTQYF. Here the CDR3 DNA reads TGTGCCAGCACCACCCGGACATTCTTTACAGATACGCAGTATTTT. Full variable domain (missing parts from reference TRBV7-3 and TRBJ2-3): GAGVSQTPSNKVTEKGKYVELRCDPISGHTALYWYRQSLGQGPEFLIYFQGTGAADDSGLPNDRFFAVRPEGSVSTLKIQRTERGDSAVYLCASTTRTFFTDTQYFGPGTRLTVL.

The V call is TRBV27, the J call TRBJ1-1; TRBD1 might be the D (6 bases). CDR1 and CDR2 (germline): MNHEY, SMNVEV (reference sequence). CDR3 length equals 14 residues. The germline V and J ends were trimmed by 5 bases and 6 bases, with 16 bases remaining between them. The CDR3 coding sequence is TGTGCCAGCAGTAGAATTGACAGGCCCCCTGAAGCTTTCTTT. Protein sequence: CASSRIDRPPEAFF.

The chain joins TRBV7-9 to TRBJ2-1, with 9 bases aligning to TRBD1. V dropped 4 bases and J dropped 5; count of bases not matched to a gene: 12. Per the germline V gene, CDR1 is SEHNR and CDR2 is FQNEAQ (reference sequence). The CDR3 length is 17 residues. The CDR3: CASSYRTGDTMNNEQFF. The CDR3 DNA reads TGTGCCAGCAGCTATAGGACAGGGGATACAATGAACAATGAGCAGTTCTTC.

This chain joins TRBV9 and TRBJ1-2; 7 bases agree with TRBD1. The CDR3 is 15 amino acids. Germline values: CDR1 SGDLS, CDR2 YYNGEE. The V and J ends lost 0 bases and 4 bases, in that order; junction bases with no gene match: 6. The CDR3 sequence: CASSVAEGAAYGYTF. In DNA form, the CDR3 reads TGTGCCAGCAGCGTAGCTGAGGGGGCAGCCTATGGCTACACCTTC.

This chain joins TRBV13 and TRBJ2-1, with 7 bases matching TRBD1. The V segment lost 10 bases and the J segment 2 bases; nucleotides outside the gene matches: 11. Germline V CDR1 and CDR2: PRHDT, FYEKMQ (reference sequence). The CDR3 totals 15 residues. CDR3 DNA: TGTGCCACCTCCTCCGACAGGGATGCCTACAATGAGCAGTTCTTC. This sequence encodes CATSSDRDAYNEQFF.

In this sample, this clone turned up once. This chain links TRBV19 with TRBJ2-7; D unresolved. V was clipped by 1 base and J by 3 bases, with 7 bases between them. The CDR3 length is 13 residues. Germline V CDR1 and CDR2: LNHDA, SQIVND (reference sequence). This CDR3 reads CASSIGQFYEQYF. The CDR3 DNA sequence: TGTGCCAGTAGTATAGGTCAGTTCTACGAGCAGTACTTC.

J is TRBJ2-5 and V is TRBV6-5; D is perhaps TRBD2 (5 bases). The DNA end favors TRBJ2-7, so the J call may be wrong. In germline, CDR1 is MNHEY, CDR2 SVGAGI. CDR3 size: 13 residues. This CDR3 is CASSSRSGDEQYF. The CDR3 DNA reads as TGTGCCAGCAGTTCTCGCTCCGGGGACGAGCAGTACTTC.

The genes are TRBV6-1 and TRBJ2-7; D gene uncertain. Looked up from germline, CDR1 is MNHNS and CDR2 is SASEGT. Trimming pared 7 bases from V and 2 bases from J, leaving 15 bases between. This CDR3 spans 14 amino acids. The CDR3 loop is CASINLRRAYEQYF. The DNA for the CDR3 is TGTGCCAGCATAAACCTCAGGCGTGCCTACGAGCAGTACTTC.

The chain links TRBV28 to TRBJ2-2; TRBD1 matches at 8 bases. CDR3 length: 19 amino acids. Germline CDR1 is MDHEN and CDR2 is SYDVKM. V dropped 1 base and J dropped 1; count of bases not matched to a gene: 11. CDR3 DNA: TGTGCCAGCAGTTTATTCCGGGGCTCAGGGGGCCTGAACACCGGGGAGCTGTTTTTT. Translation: CASSLFRGSGGLNTGELFF.

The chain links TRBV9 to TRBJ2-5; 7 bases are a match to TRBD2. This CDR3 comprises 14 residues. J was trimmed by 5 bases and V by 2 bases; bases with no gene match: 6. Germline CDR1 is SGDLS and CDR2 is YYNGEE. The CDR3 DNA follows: TGTGCCAGCAGCGTGGGCATGGGGGGGGAGACCCAGTACTTC. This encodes CASSVGMGGETQYF.

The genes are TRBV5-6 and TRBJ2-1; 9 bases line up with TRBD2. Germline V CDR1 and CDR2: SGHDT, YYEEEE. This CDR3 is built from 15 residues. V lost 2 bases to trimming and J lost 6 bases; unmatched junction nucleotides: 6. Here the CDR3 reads CASSFGLAGSNEQFF. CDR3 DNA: TGTGCCAGCAGCTTCGGGCTAGCGGGGAGCAATGAGCAGTTCTTC.

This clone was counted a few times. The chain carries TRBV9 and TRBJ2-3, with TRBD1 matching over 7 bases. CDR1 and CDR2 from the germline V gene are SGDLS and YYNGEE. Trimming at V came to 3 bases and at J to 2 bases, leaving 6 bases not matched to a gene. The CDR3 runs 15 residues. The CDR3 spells CASSARDRDTDTQYF. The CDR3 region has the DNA TGTGCCAGCAGCGCCCGGGACAGAGACACAGATACGCAGTATTTT.

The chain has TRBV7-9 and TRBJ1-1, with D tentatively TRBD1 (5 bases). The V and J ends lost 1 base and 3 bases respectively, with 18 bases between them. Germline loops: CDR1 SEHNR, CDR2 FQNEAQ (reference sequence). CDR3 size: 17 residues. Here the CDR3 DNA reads TGTGCCAGCAGCTTAGTGCGGGGCCTGTGGGGGGACACTGAAGCTTTCTTT. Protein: CASSLVRGLWGDTEAFF.

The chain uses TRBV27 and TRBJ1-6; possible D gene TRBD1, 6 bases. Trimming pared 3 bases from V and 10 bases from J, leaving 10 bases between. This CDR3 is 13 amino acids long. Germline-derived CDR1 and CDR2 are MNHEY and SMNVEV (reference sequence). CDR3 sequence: CASSLEGTSPLHF. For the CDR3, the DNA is TGTGCCAGCAGTTTGGAGGGGACATCACCCCTCCACTTT.

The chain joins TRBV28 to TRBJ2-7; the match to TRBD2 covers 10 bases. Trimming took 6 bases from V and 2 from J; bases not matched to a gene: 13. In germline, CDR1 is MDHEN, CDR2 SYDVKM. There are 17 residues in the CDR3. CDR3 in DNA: TGTGCCAGCAGCTTCATTCGACTAGCGGGCTGGACCTACGAGCAGTACTTC. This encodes CASSFIRLAGWTYEQYF.

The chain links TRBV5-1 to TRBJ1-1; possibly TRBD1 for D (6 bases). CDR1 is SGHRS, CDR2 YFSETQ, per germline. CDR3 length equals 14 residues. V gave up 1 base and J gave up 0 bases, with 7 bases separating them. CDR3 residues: CASSLQGMNTEAFF. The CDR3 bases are TGCGCCAGCAGCTTGCAGGGGATGAACACTGAAGCTTTCTTT.